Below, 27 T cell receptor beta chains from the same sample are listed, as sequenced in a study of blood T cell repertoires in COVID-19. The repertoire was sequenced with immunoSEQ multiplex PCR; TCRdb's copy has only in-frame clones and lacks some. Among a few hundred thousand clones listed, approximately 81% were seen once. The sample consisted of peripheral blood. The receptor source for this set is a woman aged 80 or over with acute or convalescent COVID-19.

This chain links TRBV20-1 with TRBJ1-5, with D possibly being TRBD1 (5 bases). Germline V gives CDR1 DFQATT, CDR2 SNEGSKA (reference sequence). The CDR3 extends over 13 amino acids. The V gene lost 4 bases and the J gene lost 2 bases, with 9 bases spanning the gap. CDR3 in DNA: TGCAGTGCTACTGACAGTGGCAATCAGCCCCAGCATTTT. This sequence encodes CSATDSGNQPQHF.

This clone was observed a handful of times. The chain's CDR3 is CASSGGRGGFTDTQYF. The CDR3 DNA reads TGTGCCAGCAGCGGTGGGCGGGGGGGCTTCACAGATACGCAGTATTTT. The chain has TRBV7-2 and TRBJ2-3; 9 positions match TRBD2. CDR1 and CDR2 from the germline V gene are SGHTA and FQGNSA. The CDR3 loop spans 16 amino acids. J was trimmed by 2 bases and V by 5 bases; bases with no gene match: 8.

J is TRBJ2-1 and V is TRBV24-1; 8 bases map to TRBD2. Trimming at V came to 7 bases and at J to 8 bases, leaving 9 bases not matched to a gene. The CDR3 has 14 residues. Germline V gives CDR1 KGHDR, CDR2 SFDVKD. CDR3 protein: CATSDRGGLDEQFF. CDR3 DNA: TGTGCCACCAGCGATCGGGGGGGCCTGGATGAGCAGTTCTTC.

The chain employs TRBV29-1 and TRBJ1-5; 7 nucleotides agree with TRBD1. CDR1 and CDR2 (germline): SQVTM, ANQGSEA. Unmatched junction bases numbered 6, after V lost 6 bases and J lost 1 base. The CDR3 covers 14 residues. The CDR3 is CSVRTGSSNQPQHF. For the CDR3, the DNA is TGCAGCGTCCGGACAGGATCGAGCAATCAGCCCCAGCATTTT.

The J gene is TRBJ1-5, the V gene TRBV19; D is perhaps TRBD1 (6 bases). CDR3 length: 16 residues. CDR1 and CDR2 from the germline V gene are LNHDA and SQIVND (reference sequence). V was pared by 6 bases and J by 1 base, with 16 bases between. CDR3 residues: CASSWGGAGSNQPQHF. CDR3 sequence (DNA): TGTGCCAGTAGCTGGGGGGGGGCCGGGAGCAATCAGCCCCAGCATTTT.

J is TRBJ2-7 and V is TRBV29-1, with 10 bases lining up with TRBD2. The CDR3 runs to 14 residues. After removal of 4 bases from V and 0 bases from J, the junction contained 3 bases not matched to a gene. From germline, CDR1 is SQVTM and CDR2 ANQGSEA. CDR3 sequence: CSVAPSGSSYEQYF. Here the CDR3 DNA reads TGCAGCGTTGCCCCTAGCGGGAGCTCCTACGAGCAGTACTTC.

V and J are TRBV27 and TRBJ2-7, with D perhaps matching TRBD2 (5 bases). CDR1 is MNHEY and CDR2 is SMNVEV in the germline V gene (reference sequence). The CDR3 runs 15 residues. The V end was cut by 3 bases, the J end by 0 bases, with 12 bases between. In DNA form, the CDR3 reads TGTGCCAGCAGTTTCCGTGAGGGAGCCTCCTACGAGCAGTACTTC. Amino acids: CASSFREGASYEQYF.

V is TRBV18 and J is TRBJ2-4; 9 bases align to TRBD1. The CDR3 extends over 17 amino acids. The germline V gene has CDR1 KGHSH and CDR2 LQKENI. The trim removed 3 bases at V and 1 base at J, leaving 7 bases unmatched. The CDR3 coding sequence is TGTGCCAGCTCACCCTTCCGGGACAGGGAGGCCAAAAACATTCAGTACTTC. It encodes CASSPFRDREAKNIQYF.

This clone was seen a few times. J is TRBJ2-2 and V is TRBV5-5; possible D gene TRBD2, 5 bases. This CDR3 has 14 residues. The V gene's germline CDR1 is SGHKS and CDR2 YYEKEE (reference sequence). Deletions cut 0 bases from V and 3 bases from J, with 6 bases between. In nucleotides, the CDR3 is TGTGCCAGCAGCTTGGCGGGGTACACCGGGGAGCTGTTTTTT. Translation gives CASSLAGYTGELFF.

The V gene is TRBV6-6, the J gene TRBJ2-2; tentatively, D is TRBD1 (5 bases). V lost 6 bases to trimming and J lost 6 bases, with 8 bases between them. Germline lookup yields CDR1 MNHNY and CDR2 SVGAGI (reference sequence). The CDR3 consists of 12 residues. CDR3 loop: CASSQGSGELFF. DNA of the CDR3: TGTGCCAGCAGCCAGGGTTCCGGGGAGCTGTTTTTT.

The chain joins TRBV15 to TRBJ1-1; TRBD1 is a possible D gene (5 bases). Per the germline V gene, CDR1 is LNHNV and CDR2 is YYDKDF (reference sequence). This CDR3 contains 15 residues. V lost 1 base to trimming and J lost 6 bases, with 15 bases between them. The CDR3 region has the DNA TGTGCCACCAGCAGAGGTACAGGTGCGGGGGCTGAAGCTTTCTTT. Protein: CATSRGTGAGAEAFF.

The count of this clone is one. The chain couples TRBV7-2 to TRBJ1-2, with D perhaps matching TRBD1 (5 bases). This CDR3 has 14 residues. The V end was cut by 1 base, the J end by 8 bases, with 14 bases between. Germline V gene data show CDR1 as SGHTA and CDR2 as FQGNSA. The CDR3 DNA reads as TGTGCCAGCAGCTTAGGGTCTTCGGGGGAAGGCTACACCTTC. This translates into CASSLGSSGEGYTF. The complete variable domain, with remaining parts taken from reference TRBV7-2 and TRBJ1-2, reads GAGVSQSPSNKVTEKGKDVELRCDPISGHTALYWYRQSLGQGLEFLIYFQGNSAPDKSGLPSDRFSAERTGGSVSTLTIQRTQQEDSAVYLCASSLGSSGEGYTFGSGTRLTVV.

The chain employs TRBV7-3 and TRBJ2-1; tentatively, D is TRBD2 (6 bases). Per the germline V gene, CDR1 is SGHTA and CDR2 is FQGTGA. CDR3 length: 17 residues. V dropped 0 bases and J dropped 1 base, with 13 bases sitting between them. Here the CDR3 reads CASSLTALASSYNEQFF. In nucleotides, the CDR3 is TGTGCCAGCAGCTTAACAGCGCTAGCGTCTTCCTACAATGAGCAGTTCTTC.

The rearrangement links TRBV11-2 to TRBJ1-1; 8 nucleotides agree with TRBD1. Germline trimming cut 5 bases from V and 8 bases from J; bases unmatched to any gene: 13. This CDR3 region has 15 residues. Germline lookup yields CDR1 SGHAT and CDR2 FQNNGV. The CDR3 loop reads CASSRRNGQGGEAFF. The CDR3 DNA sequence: TGTGCCAGCAGCCGACGGAACGGACAGGGAGGGGAAGCTTTCTTT.

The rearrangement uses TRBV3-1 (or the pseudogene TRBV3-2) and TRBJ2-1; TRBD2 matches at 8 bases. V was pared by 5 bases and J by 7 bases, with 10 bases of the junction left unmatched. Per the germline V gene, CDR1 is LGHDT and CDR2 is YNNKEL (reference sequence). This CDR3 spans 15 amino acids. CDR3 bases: TGTGCCAGCAGCTCAAGCGGGAGCAATCTGAATGAGCAGTTCTTC. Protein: CASSSSGSNLNEQFF.

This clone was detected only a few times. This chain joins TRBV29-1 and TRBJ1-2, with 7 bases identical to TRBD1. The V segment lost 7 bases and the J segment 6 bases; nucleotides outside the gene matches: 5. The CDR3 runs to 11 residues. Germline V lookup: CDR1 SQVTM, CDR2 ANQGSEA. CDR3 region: CSALQGHGYTF. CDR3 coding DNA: TGCAGCGCCCTACAGGGGCATGGCTACACCTTC.

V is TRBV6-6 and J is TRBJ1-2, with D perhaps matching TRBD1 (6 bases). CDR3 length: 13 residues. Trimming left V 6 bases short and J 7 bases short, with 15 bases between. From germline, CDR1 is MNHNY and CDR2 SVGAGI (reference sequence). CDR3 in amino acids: CASSYREAAGYTF. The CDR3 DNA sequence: TGTGCCAGCAGCTACAGGGAAGCGGCTGGCTACACCTTC.

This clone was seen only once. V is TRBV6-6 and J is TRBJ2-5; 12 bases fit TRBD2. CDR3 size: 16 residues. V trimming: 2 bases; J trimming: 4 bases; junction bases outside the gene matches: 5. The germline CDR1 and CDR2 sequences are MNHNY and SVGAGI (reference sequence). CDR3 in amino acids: CASSYTTSGSAETQYF. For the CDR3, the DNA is TGTGCCAGCAGTTACACGACTAGCGGGAGTGCAGAGACCCAGTACTTC.

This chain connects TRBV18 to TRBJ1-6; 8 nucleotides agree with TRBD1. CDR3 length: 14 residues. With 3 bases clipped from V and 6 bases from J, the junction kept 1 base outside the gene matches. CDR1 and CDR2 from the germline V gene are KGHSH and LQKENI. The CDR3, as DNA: TGTGCCAGCTCACCCCAGGGGGCTAATTCACCCCTCCACTTT. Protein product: CASSPQGANSPLHF.

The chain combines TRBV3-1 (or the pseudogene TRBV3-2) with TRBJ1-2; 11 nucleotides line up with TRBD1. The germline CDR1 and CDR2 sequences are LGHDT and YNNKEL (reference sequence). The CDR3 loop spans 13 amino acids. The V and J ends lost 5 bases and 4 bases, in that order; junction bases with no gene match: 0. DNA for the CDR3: TGTGCCAGCAGCGGGACAGGGGGCTATGGCTACACCTTC. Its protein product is CASSGTGGYGYTF.

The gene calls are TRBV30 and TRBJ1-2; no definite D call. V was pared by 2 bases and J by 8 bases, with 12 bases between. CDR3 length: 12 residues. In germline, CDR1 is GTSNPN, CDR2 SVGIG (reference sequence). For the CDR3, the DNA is TGTGCCTGGAGTACGACTGCCGCCGGCTACACCTTC. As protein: CAWSTTAAGYTF.

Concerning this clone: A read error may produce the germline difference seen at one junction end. CDR3 residues: CASSSGTSENNEQFF. The CDR3 region has the DNA TGTGCTAGCAGCTCCGGGACTAGCGAAAACAATGAGCAGTTCTTC. The J gene is TRBJ2-1, the V gene TRBV7-7, with 10 bases fitting TRBD2. Looked up from germline, CDR1 is SSHAT and CDR2 is FNYEAQ (reference sequence). CDR3 size: 15 residues. The variable domain in full, with the rest retrieved from reference TRBV7-7 and TRBJ2-1, is GAGVSQSPRYKVTKRGQDVTLRCDPISSHATLYWYQQALGQGPEFLTYFNYEAQPDKSGLPSDRFSAERPEGSISTLTIQRTEQRDSAMYRCASSSGTSENNEQFFGPGTRLTVL.

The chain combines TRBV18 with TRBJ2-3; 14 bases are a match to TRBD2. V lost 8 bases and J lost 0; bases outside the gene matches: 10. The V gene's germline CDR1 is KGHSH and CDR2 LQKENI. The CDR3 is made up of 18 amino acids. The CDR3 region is CASKQGTSGSWSTDTQYF. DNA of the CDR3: TGTGCCAGCAAACAGGGGACTAGCGGGAGTTGGAGCACAGATACGCAGTATTTT.

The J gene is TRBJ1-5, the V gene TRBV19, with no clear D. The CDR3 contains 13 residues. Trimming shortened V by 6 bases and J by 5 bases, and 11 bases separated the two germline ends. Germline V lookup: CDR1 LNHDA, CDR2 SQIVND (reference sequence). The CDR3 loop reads CASRRQSDQPQHF. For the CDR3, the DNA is TGTGCCAGTAGGAGGCAAAGCGATCAGCCCCAGCATTTT.

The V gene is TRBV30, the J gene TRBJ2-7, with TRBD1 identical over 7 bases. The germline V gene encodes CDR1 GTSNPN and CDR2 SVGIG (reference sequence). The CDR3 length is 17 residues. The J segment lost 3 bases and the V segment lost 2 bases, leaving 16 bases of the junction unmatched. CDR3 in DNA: TGTGCCTGGAGTAGCAAGGGGACCGGGACAGCCTACTACGAGCAGTACTTC. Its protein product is CAWSSKGTGTAYYEQYF.

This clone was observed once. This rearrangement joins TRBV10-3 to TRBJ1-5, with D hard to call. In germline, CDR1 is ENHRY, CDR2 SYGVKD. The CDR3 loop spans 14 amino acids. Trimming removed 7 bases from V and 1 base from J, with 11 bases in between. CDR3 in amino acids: CAINFTVSNQPQHF. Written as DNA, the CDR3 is TGTGCCATCAACTTCACAGTCAGCAATCAGCCCCAGCATTTT.

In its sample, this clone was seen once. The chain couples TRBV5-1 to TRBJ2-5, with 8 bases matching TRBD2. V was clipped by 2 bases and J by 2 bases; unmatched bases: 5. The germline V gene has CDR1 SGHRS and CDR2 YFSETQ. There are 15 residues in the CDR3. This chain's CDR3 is CASSLATGGQETQYF. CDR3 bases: TGCGCCAGCAGCTTAGCGACGGGAGGGCAAGAGACCCAGTACTTC.